One and the same sample provided the 23 T cell receptor beta chains below, sequenced in a study of memory CD4+ T cells and cytomegalovirus serostatus. The sort gate was single viable CD3+CD4+CD8-CD45RO+ cells for memory CD4+ T cells. Repertoires were generated with immunoSEQ multiplex PCR, while TCRdb's copy carries only in-frame clones and drops some. The sample contains about 59,000 clones, about 81% of which appear only once. Sequenced: memory CD4+ T cells from blood. The receptors stem from an adult in good health and CMV-seronegative.

The V gene is TRBV5-1, the J gene TRBJ2-7; weak D call: TRBD1 (6 bases). This CDR3 has 14 amino acids. The V end was cut by 2 bases, the J end by 1 base, with 10 bases between. Germline V gene lookup returns CDR1 SGHRS and CDR2 YFSETQ. CDR3 sequence reads: CASSFGQSSYEQYF. For the CDR3, the DNA is TGCGCCAGCAGCTTTGGACAGAGTTCCTACGAGCAGTACTTC.

The rearrangement joins TRBV10-3 to TRBJ2-1, with unresolved D. V lost 10 bases and J 6 bases, leaving 10 bases between the germline ends. The germline CDR1 and CDR2 sequences are ENHRY and SYGVKD. The CDR3 consists of 11 residues. The CDR3 DNA sequence: TGTGCCACCTCTAGTACCAATGAGCAGTTCTTC. This gives the protein CATSSTNEQFF.

The CDR3 DNA follows: TGTGCCAGCAGTGAAGGGGGGGCGACCTACAATGAGCAGTTCTTC. Amino acid sequence: CASSEGGATYNEQFF. The rearrangement joins TRBV2 to TRBJ2-1, with D perhaps given as TRBD1 or TRBD2 (6 bases each). CDR3 length: 15 amino acids. The ends were cut back, 1 base at V and 2 bases at J, with 9 bases in the middle. Germline V gene lookup returns CDR1 SNHLY and CDR2 FYNNEI.

The V gene is TRBV6-5, the J gene TRBJ2-7; the match to TRBD1 covers 9 bases. V trimming: 6 bases; J trimming: 2 bases; junction bases outside the gene matches: 8. The length of the CDR3 is 15 residues. CDR1 and CDR2 (germline): MNHEY, SVGAGI. CDR3 sequence: CASRPRQGGAYEQYF. The DNA of the CDR3 is TGTGCCAGCAGACCAAGACAGGGGGGGGCCTACGAGCAGTACTTC.

The CDR3 sequence: CASSRGDRGLTDTQYF. CDR3 bases: TGCGCCAGCAGCCGCGGGGACAGGGGGCTTACAGATACGCAGTATTTT. The chain has TRBV4-1 and TRBJ2-3; TRBD1 aligns across 12 bases. Trimming at V came to 4 bases and at J to 3 bases, leaving 5 bases not matched to a gene. CDR1 MGHRA and CDR2 YSYEKL come from the germline V gene. CDR3 size: 16 residues.

The rearrangement uses TRBV5-8 and TRBJ2-5; TRBD2 matches at 12 bases. Germline V gene data show CDR1 as SGHTS and CDR2 as YDEGEE. This CDR3 is 14 amino acids long. The V and J ends lost 10 bases and 5 bases, in that order; junction bases with no gene match: 9. In DNA form, the CDR3 reads TGTGCCGCCTCGACTAGCGGGAGTCAGGAGACCCAGTACTTC. This gives the protein CAASTSGSQETQYF.

The genes are TRBV7-2 and TRBJ1-5; the D is unclear. V lost 1 base and J 11 bases, leaving 18 bases between the germline ends. Germline CDR1 SGHTA, CDR2 FQGNSA. CDR3 length: 15 amino acids. This chain's CDR3 is CASSLELRENMAQHF. In DNA form, the CDR3 reads TGTGCCAGCAGCTTAGAATTGAGGGAGAACATGGCCCAGCATTTT.

The DNA of the CDR3 is TGTGCCAGCAGCGATCTTATTGAAGCTTTCTTT. Translated, it gives CASSDLIEAFF. The genes are TRBV7-9 and TRBJ1-1, with D unclear. The length of the CDR3 is 11 residues. Trimming stripped 5 bases from V and 7 bases from J, with 8 bases between. Germline-derived CDR1 and CDR2 are SEHNR and FQNEAQ (reference sequence). Filled out from reference TRBV7-9 and TRBJ1-1, the complete variable domain reads DTGVSQNPRHKITKRGQNVTFRCDPISEHNRLYWYRQTLGQGPEFLTYFQNEAQLEKSRLLSDRFSAERPKGSFSTLEIQRTEQGDSAMYLCASSDLIEAFFGQGTRLTVV.

This sequence joins TRBV18 and TRBJ1-2; D remains ambiguous. The CDR3 has 11 amino acids. Germline V gene lookup returns CDR1 KGHSH and CDR2 LQKENI. Trimming cost V 5 bases and J 8 bases, with 9 bases left between them. As DNA, the CDR3 is TGTGCCAGCTCATCGGACGGCGGCTACACCTTC. Amino acid sequence: CASSSDGGYTF.

This sequence joins TRBV7-9 and TRBJ1-4, with no clear D. This CDR3 has 17 amino acids. The germline V gene encodes CDR1 SEHNR and CDR2 FQNEAQ (reference sequence). V was pared by 1 base and J by 0 bases, with 12 bases between. CDR3 DNA: TGTGCCAGCAGCTTAGTCGCCGGAAGCCCAACTAATGAAAAACTGTTTTTT. Amino acid sequence: CASSLVAGSPTNEKLFF.

The chain uses TRBV7-2 and TRBJ2-7; 8 nucleotides line up with TRBD1. Germline loops: CDR1 SGHTA, CDR2 FQGNSA. The ends lost 6 bases at V and 3 bases at J; junction bases unmatched: 7. The CDR3 spans 14 residues. CDR3 loop: CASSFSDRGYEQYF. The CDR3 coding sequence is TGTGCCAGCAGTTTCTCCGACAGGGGCTACGAGCAGTACTTC.

This chain connects TRBV5-5 to TRBJ2-7; D remains unclear. In germline, CDR1 is SGHKS, CDR2 YYEKEE (reference sequence). This CDR3 is built from 14 residues. V was pared by 0 bases and J by 2 bases, with 9 bases between. In DNA form, the CDR3 reads TGTGCCAGCAGCTTGGCCCGTGGGGCCTACGAGCAGTACTTC. Translation gives CASSLARGAYEQYF. The full variable domain, its missing parts supplied by reference TRBV5-5 and TRBJ2-7, is DAGVTQSPTHLIKTRGQQVTLRCSPISGHKSVSWYQQVLGQGPQFIFQYYEKEERGRGNFPDRFSARQFPNYSSELNVNALLLGDSALYLCASSLARGAYEQYFGPGTRLTVT.

This clone was found once. The rearrangement joins TRBV30 to TRBJ1-2; a weak D match, TRBD1 (5 bases). The CDR3 has 14 amino acids. The V end was cut by 7 bases, the J end by 8 bases, with 23 bases between. Per the germline V gene, CDR1 is GTSNPN and CDR2 is SVGIG (reference sequence). The CDR3 nucleotides read TGTGCCTCCCCGCCCGACAGCGGGGGATCCGGCTACACCTTC. Translating it yields CASPPDSGGSGYTF.

The CDR3 region has the DNA TGTGCCAGCAGCATGACAGGGACCGGGGAGCTGTTTTTT. Translating gives CASSMTGTGELFF. The chain links TRBV2 to TRBJ2-2, with 7 bases fitting TRBD1. CDR1 and CDR2 from the germline V gene are SNHLY and FYNNEI. With 6 bases clipped from V and 5 bases from J, the junction kept 3 bases outside the gene matches. The CDR3 length is 13 residues. The full variable domain, completed using reference TRBV2 and TRBJ2-2, is EPEVTQTPSHQVTQMGQEVILRCVPISNHLYFYWYRQILGQKVEFLVSFYNNEISEKSEIFDDQFSVERPDGSNFTLKIRSTKLEDSAMYFCASSMTGTGELFFGEGSRLTVL.

The chain has TRBV28 and TRBJ2-6; D is undetermined. The CDR3 consists of 18 residues. V lost 4 bases to trimming and J lost 0 bases, with 16 bases between them. Germline V gene data show CDR1 as MDHEN and CDR2 as SYDVKM. CDR3 coding DNA: TGTGCCAGCAGTTCCCCATCTTCCGGGCCCTCTGGGGCCAACGTCCTGACTTTC. Translating it yields CASSSPSSGPSGANVLTF.

With respect to this clone: Other nucleotide sequences from this sample produce the same CDR3. The chain has TRBV10-1 and TRBJ1-1; 8 bases match TRBD1. CDR3 length equals 14 residues. The germline V gene has CDR1 WNHNN and CDR2 SYGVQD (reference sequence). V was pared by 5 bases and J by 1 base, with 3 bases of the junction left unmatched. For the CDR3, the DNA is TGCGCCAGCAGTCCCGGGACAGGGAACACTGAAGCTTTCTTT. Translation gives CASSPGTGNTEAFF.

V and J are TRBV30 and TRBJ1-1; 7 bases fit TRBD1. Unmatched junction bases numbered 5, after V lost 2 bases and J lost 5 bases. The CDR3 length is 13 residues. Germline V gene sequence: CDR1 GTSNPN, CDR2 SVGIG (reference sequence). The CDR3 DNA is TGTGCCTGGAGTCCCGACAGGGCTACTGAAGCTTTCTTT. This encodes CAWSPDRATEAFF.

This clone was counted between two and nine times. The V call is TRBV18, the J call TRBJ1-5; 9 bases line up with TRBD1. Germline CDR1 reads KGHSH; CDR2 reads LQKENI. Unmatched junction bases numbered 8, after V lost 4 bases and J lost 7 bases. This CDR3 has 15 residues. The CDR3 bases are TGTGCCAGCTCACGGATCGACAGGGGGGAACAGCCCCAGCATTTT. As protein: CASSRIDRGEQPQHF.

The chain links TRBV6-5 to TRBJ2-3, with TRBD2 as a possible D gene (6 bases). V lost 6 bases, J lost 4 bases, and 14 bases lay in between. This CDR3 comprises 14 residues. The V gene's germline CDR1 is MNHEY and CDR2 SVGAGI. CDR3 DNA: TGTGCCAGCAGACCGGAGGGCCTCGCAGATACGCAGTATTTT. Its protein product is CASRPEGLADTQYF.

The genes are TRBV11-2 and TRBJ1-1, with D maybe TRBD1 (6 bases). Germline lookup yields CDR1 SGHAT and CDR2 FQNNGV. Trimming removed 1 base from V and 4 bases from J, with 13 bases in between. The length of the CDR3 is 15 residues. The CDR3 is CASSLAFVRGTEAFF. The CDR3 DNA is TGTGCCAGCAGCTTAGCCTTTGTCAGGGGCACTGAAGCTTTCTTT.

The V and J genes are TRBV7-6 and TRBJ2-7, with a tentative D call TRBD1 (5 bases). The length of the CDR3 is 14 residues. Germline V CDR1 and CDR2: SGHVS, FNYEAQ. V lost 3 bases, J lost 5 bases, and 14 bases lay in between. CDR3 nucleotides: TGTGCCAGCAGCTTGACCAGGGTGGGCCACGAGCAGTACTTC. It yields the protein CASSLTRVGHEQYF.

The chain uses TRBV5-6 and TRBJ2-5; possibly TRBD1 for D (6 bases). CDR1 is SGHDT, CDR2 YYEEEE, per germline. The CDR3 covers 16 residues. Between the trimmed V and J ends, which lost 4 bases and 0 bases, there was a span of 16 bases. CDR3 nucleotide sequence: TGTGCCAGCAGCGTAGACCTGGGACATTACCAAGAGACCCAGTACTTC. Translating gives CASSVDLGHYQETQYF. The full variable domain, rest sourced from reference TRBV5-6 and TRBJ2-5, is DAGVTQSPTHLIKTRGQQVTLRCSPKSGHDTVSWYQQALGQGPQFIFQYYEEEERQRGNFPDRFSGHQFPNYSSELNVNALLLGDSALYLCASSVDLGHYQETQYFGPGTRLLVL.

The genes are TRBV27 and TRBJ1-4, with D unresolved. CDR1 MNHEY and CDR2 SMNVEV come from the germline V gene (reference sequence). Trimming cost V 3 bases and J 8 bases, with 16 bases left between them. This CDR3 comprises 15 residues. The CDR3 sequence is CASSFSGRPAEKLFF. The CDR3 nucleotides are TGTGCCAGCAGTTTTTCGGGCAGGCCTGCGGAAAAACTGTTTTTT. Complete variable domain (other parts from reference TRBV27 and TRBJ1-4): EAQVTQNPRYLITVTGKKLTVTCSQNMNHEYMSWYRQDPGLGLRQIYYSMNVEVTDKGDVPEGYKVSRKEKRNFPLILESPSPNQTSLYFCASSFSGRPAEKLFFGSGTQLSVL.